This T cell receptor (beta chain) was retrieved from a study of Graves' ophthalmopathy and Graves' hyperthyroidism. Trimming took off 3 bases at V and 8 bases at J, with 22 bases between the two ends. This CDR3 has 16 residues. Looked up from germline, CDR1 is KGHSH and CDR2 is LQKENI. TCR beta CDR3 regions were amplified from RNA transcripts. Second-round multiplex PCR came after first-round RT-PCR with HTBI primers. TCRdb recomputed calls from the multiplex PCR reads with MiXCR, one row per CDR3 protein. The table shows about 220,000 distinct CDR3 sequences, with about 22% occurring only once. The PBMC fraction was derived from about 9.2 ml of fresh peripheral blood. This clonotype was recorded many times.

The sequencing sample was made of peripheral blood. This TCR was sampled from a woman in her 50s with Graves' ophthalmopathy. V usage is TRBV18 and J usage is TRBJ1-1; possible D gene TRBD1, 5 bases. CDR3 protein: CASSPNILQGVTEAFF. In nucleotides, the CDR3 is TGTGCCAGCTCACCCAATATATTGCAAGGGGTAACGGAAGCTTTCTTT.